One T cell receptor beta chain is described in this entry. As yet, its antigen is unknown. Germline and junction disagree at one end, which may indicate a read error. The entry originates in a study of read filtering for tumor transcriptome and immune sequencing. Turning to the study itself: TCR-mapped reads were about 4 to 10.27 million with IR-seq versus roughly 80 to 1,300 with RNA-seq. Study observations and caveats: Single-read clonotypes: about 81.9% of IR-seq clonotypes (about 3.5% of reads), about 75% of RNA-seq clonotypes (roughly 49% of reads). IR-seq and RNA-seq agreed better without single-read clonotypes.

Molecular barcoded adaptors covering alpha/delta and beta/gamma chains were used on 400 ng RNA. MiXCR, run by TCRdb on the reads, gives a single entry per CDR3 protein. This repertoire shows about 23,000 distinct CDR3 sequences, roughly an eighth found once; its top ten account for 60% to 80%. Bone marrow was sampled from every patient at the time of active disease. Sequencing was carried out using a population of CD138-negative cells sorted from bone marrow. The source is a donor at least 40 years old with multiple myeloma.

The CDR3 region is CASSQDLSSGAQENQYF. As DNA, the CDR3 is TGCGCCAGCAGCCAAGATCTGTCTAGCGGGGCACAAGAGAACCAGTACTTC. The chain recombines TRBV4-1 with TRBJ2-5, with 9 bases matching TRBD2. There are 17 residues in the CDR3. Per germline, CDR1 MGHRA and CDR2 YSYEKL.